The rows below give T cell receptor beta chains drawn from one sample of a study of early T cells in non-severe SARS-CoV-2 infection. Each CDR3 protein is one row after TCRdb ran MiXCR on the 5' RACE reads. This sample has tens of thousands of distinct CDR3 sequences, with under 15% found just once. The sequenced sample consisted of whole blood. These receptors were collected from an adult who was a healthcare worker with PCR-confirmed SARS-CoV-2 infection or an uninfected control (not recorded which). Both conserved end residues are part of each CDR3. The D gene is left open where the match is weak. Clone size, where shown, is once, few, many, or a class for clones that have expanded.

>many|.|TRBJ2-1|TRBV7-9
TGTGCCAGCAGCCGGCCCAGTATCAATGAGCAGTTCTTC
CASSRPSINEQFF
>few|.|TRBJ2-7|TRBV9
TGTGCCAGCAGCCCCCGGGAGATCTCCTACGAGCAGTACTTC
CASSPREISYEQYF
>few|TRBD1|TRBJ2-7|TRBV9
TGTGCCAGCAGCGTAGCTGGGACAGGGTACGAGCAGTACTTC
CASSVAGTGYEQYF
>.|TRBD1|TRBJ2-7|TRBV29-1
TGCAGCGTCCTCGGACAGGGCTACGAGCAGTACTTC
CSVLGQGYEQYF
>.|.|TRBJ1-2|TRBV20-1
TGCAGTGCTAGGGGGGCATGGGACTATGGCTACACCTTC
CSARGAWDYGYTF
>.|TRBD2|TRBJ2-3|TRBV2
TGTGCCAGCAGTGGAGGTGTGGGACTAGCTTGGACAGATACGCAGTATTTT
CASSGGVGLAWTDTQYF
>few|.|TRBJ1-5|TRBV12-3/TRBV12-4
TGTGCCAGCAGTTTCGGATGGCTACAGCCCCAGCATTTT
CASSFGWLQPQHF
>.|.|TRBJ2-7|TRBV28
TGTGCCAGCAGGGATGGAACTAGTCCGCCCTACGAGCAGTACTTC
CASRDGTSPPYEQYF
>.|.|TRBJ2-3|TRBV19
TGTGCCAGTAGTGGCCCGAGGGCCGAATGGGATACGCAGTATTTT
CASSGPRAEWDTQYF
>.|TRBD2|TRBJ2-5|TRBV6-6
TGTGCCAGCACCCAGTTTACCACTAGCGGGGGTCAAGAGACCCAGTACTTC
CASTQFTTSGGQETQYF
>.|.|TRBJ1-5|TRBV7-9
TGTGCCAGCAGCTTAGTAGCCCAGCACAATCAGCCCCAGCATTTT
CASSLVAQHNQPQHF
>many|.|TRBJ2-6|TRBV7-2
TGTGCCAGCAGTTTATCACCGGGCTCCAGTCTCTGGGGAGCCAACGTCCTGACTTTC
CASSLSPGSSLWGANVLTF
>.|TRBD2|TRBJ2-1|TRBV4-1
TGCGCCAGCAGCCACCCGCGGGGGGACCCGGTGGGGGAGCAGTTCTTC
CASSHPRGDPVGEQFF
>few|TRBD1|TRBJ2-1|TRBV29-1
TGCAGCGTTGGCCAGGGGGCAATCAATGAGCAGTTCTTC
CSVGQGAINEQFF
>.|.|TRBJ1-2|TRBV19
TGTGCCAGTAGTCCGGGACTCAACTATGGCTACACCTTC
CASSPGLNYGYTF
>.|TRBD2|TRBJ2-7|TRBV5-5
TGTGCCAGCAGCTTGGGGCGGGGGTACTACGAGCAGTACTTC
CASSLGRGYYEQYF
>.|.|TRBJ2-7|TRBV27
TGTGCCAGCAGTCATGGACAGTTCACCTACGAGCAGTACTTC
CASSHGQFTYEQYF
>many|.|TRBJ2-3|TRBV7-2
TGTGCCAGCAGCTTCCGCAGGGGCCAAACAGATACGCAGTATTTT
CASSFRRGQTDTQYF
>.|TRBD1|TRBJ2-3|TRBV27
TGTGCCAGCAGTACCGGGACAGGGCACACAGATACGCAGTATTTT
CASSTGTGHTDTQYF
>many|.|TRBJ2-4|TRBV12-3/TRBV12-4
TGTGCCAGCAGTTTAGACAGGAACATTCAGTACTTC
CASSLDRNIQYF
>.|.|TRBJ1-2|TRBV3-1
TGTGCCAGCACCCCCCCTCGCGGGTATGGCTACACCTTC
CASTPPRGYGYTF
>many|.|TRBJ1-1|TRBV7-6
TGTGCCAGCAGCGTCTCGAGATGGACAAAAGCTTTCTTT
CASSVSRWTKAFF
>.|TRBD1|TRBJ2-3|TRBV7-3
TGTGCCAGCAGTCTGGATGGGACAGGCACAGATACGCAGTATTTT
CASSLDGTGTDTQYF
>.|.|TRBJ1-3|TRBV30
TGTGCCTACAGGACCACCGGAAACACCATATATTTT
CAYRTTGNTIYF
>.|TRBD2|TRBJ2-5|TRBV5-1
TGCGCCAGCCGAGCGGGAGGGGTCCAAGAGACCCAGTACTTC
CASRAGGVQETQYF
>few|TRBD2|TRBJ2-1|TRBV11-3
TGTGCCAGCAGCCCCTACGGGACTAGCGGGAGCTCCTACAATGAGCAGTTCTTC
CASSPYGTSGSSYNEQFF
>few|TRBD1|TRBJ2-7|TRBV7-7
TGTGCCAGCAGCCGAGGACAGGAATACGAGCAGTACTTC
CASSRGQEYEQYF
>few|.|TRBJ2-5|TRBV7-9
TGTGCCAGCAGCTTAGTCATAGGGTTCCAAGAGACCCAGTACTTC
CASSLVIGFQETQYF
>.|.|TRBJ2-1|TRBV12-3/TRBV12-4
TGTGCCAGCTGTCAGGGCGACAATGAGCAGTTCTTC
CASCQGDNEQFF
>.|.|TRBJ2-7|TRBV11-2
TGTGCCAGCAGCTTCGGGACCTACGAGCAGTACTTC
CASSFGTYEQYF
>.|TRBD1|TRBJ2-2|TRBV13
TGTGCCAGCAGCACCCGGGACAGCACCGGGGAGCTGTTTTTT
CASSTRDSTGELFF
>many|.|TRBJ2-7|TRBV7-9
TGTGCCAGCAGCCCCATCCGTCCGGGGGTAGAGGACAGGACCTACGAGCAGTACTTC
CASSPIRPGVEDRTYEQYF
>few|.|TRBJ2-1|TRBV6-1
TGTGCCAGCAGTCAAGTACGTGGGAATGAGCAGTTCTTC
CASSQVRGNEQFF
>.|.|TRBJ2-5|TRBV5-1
TGCGCCAGCAGCTTGGCCGGGGCGGAGGTTCGAGAGACCCAGTACTTC
CASSLAGAEVRETQYF
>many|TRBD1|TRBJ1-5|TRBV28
TGTGCCAGCAGTCAGACAGGGTATCAGCCCCAGCATTTT
CASSQTGYQPQHF
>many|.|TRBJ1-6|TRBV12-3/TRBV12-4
TGTGCCAGCAGTTTTCCCAATTCACCCCTCCACTTT
CASSFPNSPLHF
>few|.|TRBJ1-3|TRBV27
TGTGCCAGCAGTTTAAATCAGTGGCAGTTAATGTGGAGCACCATATATTTT
CASSLNQWQLMWSTIYF
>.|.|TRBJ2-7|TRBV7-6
TGTGCCAGCAGCTCCCCGTGGGGGGCAACCCCTACCGCCGAGCAGTACTTC
CASSSPWGATPTAEQYF
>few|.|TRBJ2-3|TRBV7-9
TGTGCCAGCAGCTTAAGTGGGGCAGATACGCAGTATTTT
CASSLSGADTQYF
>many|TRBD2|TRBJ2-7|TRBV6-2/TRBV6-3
TGTGCCAGCAGACCACCCACCGGGACTATGCTCTACGAGCAGTACTTC
CASRPPTGTMLYEQYF
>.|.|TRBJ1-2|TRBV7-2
TGTGCCAGCAGCTTAGGGCGGACTGACTATGGCTACACCTTC
CASSLGRTDYGYTF
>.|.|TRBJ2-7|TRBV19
TGTGCCAGTAGTCCCGGTCCTTTGACTTACGAGCAGTACTTC
CASSPGPLTYEQYF